The 23 T cell receptor beta chains presented below share a single source sample, sequenced in a study of shared clonotypes between healthy human individuals. TCRdb keeps only in-frame clones here, not all; method: immunoSEQ multiplex PCR. The repertoire consists of 1,100,000 or so clones, with about 84% occurring once and the leading ten covering about 0.52%. Sequenced material: memory CD4+ T cells from PBMCs. Subset meaning: CD45RA-negative fraction. The receptor set was obtained from a man younger than 30 in good health. Some clones in this sample may be carry-over from other donors' samples.

The CDR3 region has the DNA TGTGCCAGCAGTTTAGACAGCGGGAAGGGGCCCCAGCATTTT. It specifies CASSLDSGKGPQHF. V gene TRBV28 combines with J gene TRBJ1-5; tentatively, D is TRBD1 (5 bases). The CDR3 length is 14 residues. Germline CDR1 MDHEN, CDR2 SYDVKM. Trimming removed 2 bases at V and 9 bases at J, with 14 bases between.

The genes are TRBV4-1 and TRBJ2-3; D unresolved. Germline assignment: CDR1 MGHRA and CDR2 YSYEKL. Trimming shortened V by 0 bases and J by 5 bases, and 12 bases separated the two germline ends. The CDR3 runs to 15 residues. The CDR3 DNA sequence: TGCGCCAGCAGCCAAGAAGCCGGGTATCGAGATACGCAGTATTTT. Translation gives CASSQEAGYRDTQYF.

This clone was seen more than once but under ten times. The same CDR3 arises from other DNA sequences in this sample as well. The rearrangement joins TRBV9 to TRBJ2-2; TRBD1 or TRBD2 may be the D gene (5 bases each). The CDR3 covers 15 residues. V gave up 4 bases and J gave up 5 bases, with 15 bases separating them. Germline CDR1 reads SGDLS; CDR2 reads YYNGEE. DNA for the CDR3: TGTGCCAGCAGCTCCAGGGCCTCGGGGACCGGGGAGCTGTTTTTT. It encodes CASSSRASGTGELFF.

The V gene is TRBV6-5, the J gene TRBJ2-3; D assignment may be TRBD1 or TRBD2 (5 bases each). The CDR3 consists of 13 residues. Germline V gene lookup returns CDR1 MNHEY and CDR2 SVGAGI. The V end lost 10 bases, the J end lost 2 bases, and 13 bases lay between the germline ends. This CDR3 is CAIRDGYTDTQYF. In nucleotides, the CDR3 is TGTGCCATCCGGGACGGGTACACAGATACGCAGTATTTT.

This chain links TRBV5-1 with TRBJ2-1; possible D gene TRBD1, 7 bases. V was pared by 1 base and J by 6 bases, with 17 bases between. Germline V gene data show CDR1 as SGHRS and CDR2 as YFSETQ. The CDR3 has 16 amino acids. CDR3: CASSLIPRDRVNEQFF. The CDR3 DNA sequence: TGCGCCAGCAGCTTGATACCGCGGGACAGAGTCAATGAGCAGTTCTTC.

There are a few counts of this clone. This rearrangement joins TRBV28 to TRBJ2-5; TRBD2 matches 7 bases. There are 17 residues in the CDR3. Trimming at V came to 0 bases and at J to 3 bases, leaving 10 bases not matched to a gene. Germline CDR1 reads MDHEN; CDR2 reads SYDVKM. The CDR3 protein is CASSLWGGSSGEETQYF. CDR3 nucleotides: TGTGCCAGCAGTTTATGGGGCGGTTCTAGCGGTGAAGAGACCCAGTACTTC.

J is TRBJ2-2 and V is TRBV28; maybe TRBD1 (5 bases). CDR1 and CDR2 (germline): MDHEN, SYDVKM. The CDR3 totals 14 residues. V was cut by 3 bases and J by 5 bases, with 10 bases left in between. The CDR3 loop reads CASSLSRVTGELFF. CDR3 bases: TGTGCCAGCAGTTTGTCCAGGGTTACCGGGGAGCTGTTTTTT.

The rearrangement uses TRBV9 and TRBJ2-1; D not certain. The CDR3 has 13 amino acids. The V end lost 2 bases, the J end lost 7 bases, and 10 bases lay between the germline ends. CDR1 is SGDLS, CDR2 YYNGEE, per germline. The DNA for the CDR3 is TGTGCCAGCAGCGTCCTTCATGATAATGAGCAGTTCTTC. Translating gives CASSVLHDNEQFF. Using reference TRBV9 and TRBJ2-1 for the parts outside the CDR3, the full variable domain is DSGVTQTPKHLITATGQRVTLRCSPRSGDLSVYWYQQSLDQGLQFLIQYYNGEERAKGNILERFSAQQFPDLHSELNLSSLELGDSALYFCASSVLHDNEQFFGPGTRLTVL.

In this sample, this clone turned up once. The chain is built from TRBV6-6 and TRBJ2-3; the match to TRBD2 covers 8 bases. CDR1 is MNHNY and CDR2 is SVGAGI in the germline V gene (reference sequence). The CDR3 sequence is 15 residues long. V was pared by 2 bases and J by 4 bases, with 5 bases of the junction left unmatched. The CDR3 sequence: CASSYGLAGPDTQYF. CDR3 coding DNA: TGTGCCAGCAGTTACGGACTAGCAGGTCCAGATACGCAGTATTTT.

The CDR3 DNA is TGTGCCAGCAGCGCCTACAATCAGCCCCAGCATTTT. This gives the protein CASSAYNQPQHF. The chain carries TRBV7-2 and TRBJ1-5; no clear D. V lost 5 bases and J 3 bases, leaving 5 bases between the germline ends. The CDR3 has 12 amino acids. Germline CDR1 and CDR2: SGHTA and FQGNSA.

J is TRBJ2-5 and V is TRBV7-7; D possibly corresponds to TRBD1 (6 bases). This CDR3 has 15 residues. The germline V gene encodes CDR1 SSHAT and CDR2 FNYEAQ (reference sequence). Trimming removed 2 bases from V and 4 bases from J, with 14 bases in between. CDR3 DNA sequence: TGTGCCAGCAGCTTATCCAGGGGCTGGGGAGAGACCCAGTACTTC. It codes for CASSLSRGWGETQYF.

The genes are TRBV7-6 and TRBJ2-1; 11 nucleotides agree with TRBD2. V dropped 6 bases and J dropped 4; count of bases not matched to a gene: 5. The CDR3 extends over 15 amino acids. Germline V CDR1 and CDR2: SGHVS, FNYEAQ. CDR3 sequence (DNA): TGTGCCAGCAGACTACTAGCGGGAGTTTACAATGAGCAGTTCTTC. The encoded protein is CASRLLAGVYNEQFF.

The rearrangement uses TRBV7-9 and TRBJ2-1, with 8 bases fitting TRBD1. CDR1 and CDR2 (germline): SEHNR, FQNEAQ (reference sequence). The CDR3 consists of 15 residues. Losses at the gene ends were 1 base for V and 5 bases for J; bases not matched to a gene: 4. CDR3 nucleotides: TGTGCCAGCAGCTTAGGACAGGGGATAGACAATGAGCAGTTCTTC. It encodes CASSLGQGIDNEQFF.

This chain connects TRBV6-5 to TRBJ1-4; the match to TRBD1 covers 10 bases. CDR1 and CDR2 (germline): MNHEY, SVGAGI. The CDR3 loop spans 15 amino acids. Trimming took 2 bases from V and 10 from J; bases not matched to a gene: 7. The CDR3 sequence: CASSYTGQGLAKLFF. The CDR3 region has the DNA TGTGCCAGCAGTTACACGGGACAGGGGTTAGCAAAACTGTTTTTT.

The chain is built from TRBV5-1 and TRBJ2-1; 7 bases line up with TRBD2. The CDR3 has 14 residues. With 2 bases clipped from V and 9 bases from J, the junction kept 8 bases outside the gene matches. Germline values: CDR1 SGHRS, CDR2 YFSETQ. CDR3 protein: CASSLGRETGEQFF. The CDR3 DNA reads as TGCGCCAGCAGCTTAGGGCGGGAGACGGGTGAGCAGTTCTTC.

The gene calls are TRBV4-1 and TRBJ1-2; D is unclear. Germline CDR1 and CDR2: MGHRA and YSYEKL. V was pared by 4 bases and J by 3 bases, with 12 bases between. This CDR3 spans 14 amino acids. CDR3 residues: CASSRAGPYYGYTF. The CDR3 nucleotides read TGCGCCAGCAGCCGTGCCGGGCCCTACTATGGCTACACCTTC.

The J gene is TRBJ1-1, the V gene TRBV28, with a possible D match to TRBD1 (6 bases). Germline CDR1 and CDR2: MDHEN and SYDVKM. V was trimmed by 7 bases and J by 1 base, leaving 16 bases between them. This CDR3 has 15 amino acids. CDR3 region: CASKVGGARNTEAFF. The CDR3 nucleotides are TGTGCCAGCAAAGTAGGGGGGGCGCGGAACACTGAAGCTTTCTTT.

The J gene is TRBJ1-4, the V gene TRBV11-2, with no clear D. The germline CDR1 and CDR2 sequences are SGHAT and FQNNGV. This CDR3 has 17 amino acids. V gave up 1 base and J gave up 6 bases, with 18 bases separating them. The CDR3 nucleotides read TGTGCCAGCAGCTTAGCTACGGGCGGGAGTTACGATGAAAAACTGTTTTTT. It translates to CASSLATGGSYDEKLFF.

The CDR3 sequence is CASSRSRLGSYNEQFF. The CDR3 bases are TGTGCCAGCAGCCGCTCCCGACTAGGGTCCTACAATGAGCAGTTCTTC. This chain joins TRBV14 and TRBJ2-1; possible D gene TRBD2, 6 bases. Trimming stripped 4 bases from V and 1 base from J, with 14 bases between. CDR1 SGHDN and CDR2 FVKESK come from the germline V gene. The length of the CDR3 is 16 residues.

In this sample, this clone turned up once. The chain employs TRBV11-3 and TRBJ2-7, with TRBD1 identical over 7 bases. Per the germline V gene, CDR1 is SGHNT and CDR2 is YENEEA. The V segment lost 5 bases and the J segment 7 bases; nucleotides outside the gene matches: 11. The CDR3 loop spans 14 amino acids. The CDR3 bases are TGTGCCAGCAGCAAGACAGGGTCAAGAGGGGAGCAGTACTTC. Amino acids: CASSKTGSRGEQYF.

About this clone itself: This sample includes further DNA sequences coding for the same CDR3. The chain combines TRBV19 with TRBJ1-5; D possibly corresponds to TRBD1 (5 bases). The germline V and J ends were trimmed by 1 base and 2 bases, with 6 bases remaining between them. Per the germline V gene, CDR1 is LNHDA and CDR2 is SQIVND (reference sequence). CDR3 length: 14 residues. This CDR3 reads CASSIVGGNQPQHF. The CDR3 DNA reads as TGTGCCAGTAGTATAGTAGGGGGCAATCAGCCCCAGCATTTT.

This clone was observed a single time. CDR3 region: CASSRIEGLAYEQYF. CDR3 in DNA: TGTGCCAGCAGCCGGATAGAGGGACTAGCCTACGAGCAGTACTTC. V is TRBV7-8 and J is TRBJ2-7; 8 bases are a match to TRBD2. The CDR3 has 15 residues. V gave up 5 bases and J gave up 2 bases; unmatched junction bases: 8. CDR1 is SGHVS, CDR2 FQNEAQ, per germline.

The genes are TRBV29-1 and TRBJ1-1; D gene unclear. The CDR3 runs 12 residues. Germline loops: CDR1 SQVTM, CDR2 ANQGSEA. Trimming removed 8 bases at V and 0 bases at J, with 10 bases between. The CDR3 region is CSSQLMNTEAFF. The DNA of the CDR3 is TGCAGCTCACAGCTAATGAACACTGAAGCTTTCTTT.